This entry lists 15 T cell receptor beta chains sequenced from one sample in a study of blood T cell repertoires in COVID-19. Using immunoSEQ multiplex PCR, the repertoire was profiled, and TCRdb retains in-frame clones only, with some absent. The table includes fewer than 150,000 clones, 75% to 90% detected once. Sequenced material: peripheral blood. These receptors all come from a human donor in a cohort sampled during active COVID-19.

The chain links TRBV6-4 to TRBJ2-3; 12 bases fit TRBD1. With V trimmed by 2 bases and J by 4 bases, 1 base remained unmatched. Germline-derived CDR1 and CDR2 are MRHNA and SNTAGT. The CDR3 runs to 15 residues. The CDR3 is CASSDGTGGADTQYF. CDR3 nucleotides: TGTGCCAGCAGTGACGGGACAGGGGGCGCAGATACGCAGTATTTT.

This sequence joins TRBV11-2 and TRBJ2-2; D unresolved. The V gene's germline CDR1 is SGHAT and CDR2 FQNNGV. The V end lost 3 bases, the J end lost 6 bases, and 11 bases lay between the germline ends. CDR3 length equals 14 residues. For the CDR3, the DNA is TGTGCCAGCAGCTTGCCTAGGCGGTCCGGGGAGCTGTTTTTT. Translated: CASSLPRRSGELFF.

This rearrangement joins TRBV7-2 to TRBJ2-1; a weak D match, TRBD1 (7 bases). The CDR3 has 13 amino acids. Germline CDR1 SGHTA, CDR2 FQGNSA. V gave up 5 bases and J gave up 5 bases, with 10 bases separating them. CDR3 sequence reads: CASSLRGDNEQFF. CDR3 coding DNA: TGTGCCAGCAGCCTCAGGGGGGACAATGAGCAGTTCTTC.

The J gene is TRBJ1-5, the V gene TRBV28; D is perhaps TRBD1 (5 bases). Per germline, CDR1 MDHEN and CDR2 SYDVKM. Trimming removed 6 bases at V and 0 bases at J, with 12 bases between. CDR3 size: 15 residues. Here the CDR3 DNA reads TGTGCCAGCAGCCCCGACAGTAATAGCAATCAGCCCCAGCATTTT. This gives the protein CASSPDSNSNQPQHF.

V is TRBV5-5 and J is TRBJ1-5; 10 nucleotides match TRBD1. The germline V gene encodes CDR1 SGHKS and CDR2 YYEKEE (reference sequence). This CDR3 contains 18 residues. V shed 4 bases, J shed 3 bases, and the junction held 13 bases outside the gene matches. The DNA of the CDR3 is TGTGCCAGCAGCATAGACCCTCGACAGGGGGCGGTCAATCAGCCCCAGCATTTT. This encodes CASSIDPRQGAVNQPQHF. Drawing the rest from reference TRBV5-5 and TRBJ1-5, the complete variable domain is DAGVTQSPTHLIKTRGQQVTLRCSPISGHKSVSWYQQVLGQGPQFIFQYYEKEERGRGNFPDRFSARQFPNYSSELNVNALLLGDSALYLCASSIDPRQGAVNQPQHFGDGTRLSIL.

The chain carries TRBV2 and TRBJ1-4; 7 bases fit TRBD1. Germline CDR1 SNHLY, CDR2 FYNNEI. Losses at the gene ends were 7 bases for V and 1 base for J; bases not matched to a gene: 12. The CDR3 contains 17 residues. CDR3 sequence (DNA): TGTGCCAGCATCATCGACAGGGACCCTGGAACTAATGAAAAACTGTTTTTT. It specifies CASIIDRDPGTNEKLFF.

In DNA form, the CDR3 reads TGCGCCAGCAGCCAAGATGGGAGGACAACTAATGAAAAACTGTTTTTT. Residues: CASSQDGRTTNEKLFF. J is TRBJ1-4 and V is TRBV4-3; D is ambiguous. V was pared by 0 bases and J by 0 bases, with 8 bases between. The CDR3 has 16 amino acids. Germline V CDR1 and CDR2: LGHNA, YSLEER.

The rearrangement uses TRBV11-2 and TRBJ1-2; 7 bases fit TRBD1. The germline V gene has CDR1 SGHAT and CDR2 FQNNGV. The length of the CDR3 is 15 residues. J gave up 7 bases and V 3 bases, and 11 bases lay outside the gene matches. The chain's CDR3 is CASSFPSRQGGGYTF. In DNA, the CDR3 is TGTGCCAGCAGCTTCCCTAGTCGACAGGGAGGTGGCTACACCTTC.

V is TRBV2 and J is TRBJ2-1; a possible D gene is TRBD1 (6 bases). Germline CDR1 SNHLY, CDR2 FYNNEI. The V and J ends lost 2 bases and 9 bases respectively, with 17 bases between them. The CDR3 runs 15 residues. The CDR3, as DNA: TGTGCCAGCAGTGAATCAGGCAGGGGTGTGGGTGAGCAGTTCTTC. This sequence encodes CASSESGRGVGEQFF. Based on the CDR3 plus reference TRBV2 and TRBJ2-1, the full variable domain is EPEVTQTPSHQVTQMGQEVILRCVPISNHLYFYWYRQILGQKVEFLVSFYNNEISEKSEIFDDQFSVERPDGSNFTLKIRSTKLEDSAMYFCASSESGRGVGEQFFGPGTRLTVL.

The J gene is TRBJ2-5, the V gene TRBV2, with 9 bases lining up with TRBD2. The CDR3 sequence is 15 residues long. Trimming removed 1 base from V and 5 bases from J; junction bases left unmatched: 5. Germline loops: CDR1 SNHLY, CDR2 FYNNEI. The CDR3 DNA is TGTGCCAGCAGTGAAGGAGCGGGAGGAATTGAGACCCAGTACTTC. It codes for CASSEGAGGIETQYF.

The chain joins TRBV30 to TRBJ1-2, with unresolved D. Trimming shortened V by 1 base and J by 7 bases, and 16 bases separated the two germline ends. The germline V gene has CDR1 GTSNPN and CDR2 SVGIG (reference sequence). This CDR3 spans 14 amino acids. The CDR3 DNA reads TGTGCCTGGAGTGCCCATCGGGGTGAGGGTGGCTACACCTTC. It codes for CAWSAHRGEGGYTF.

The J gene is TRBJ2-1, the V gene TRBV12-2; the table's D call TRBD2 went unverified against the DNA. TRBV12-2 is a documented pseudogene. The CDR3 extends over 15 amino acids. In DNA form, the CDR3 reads TGTGCAAGTCGCTTAGGGAGAACTAGCGGGAGCAGGCAGTTCTTC. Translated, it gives CASRLGRTSGSRQFF.

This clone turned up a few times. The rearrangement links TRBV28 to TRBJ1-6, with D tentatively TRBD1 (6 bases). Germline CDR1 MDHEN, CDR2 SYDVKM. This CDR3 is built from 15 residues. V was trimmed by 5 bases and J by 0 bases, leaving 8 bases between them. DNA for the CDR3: TGTGCCAGCAGTAGGGACAACTCCTATAATTCACCCCTCCACTTT. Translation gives CASSRDNSYNSPLHF.

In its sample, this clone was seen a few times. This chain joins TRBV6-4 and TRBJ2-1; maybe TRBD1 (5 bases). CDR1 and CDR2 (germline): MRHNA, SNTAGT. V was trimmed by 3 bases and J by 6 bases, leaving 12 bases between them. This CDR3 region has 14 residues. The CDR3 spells CASSEGLGVNEQFF. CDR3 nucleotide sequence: TGTGCCAGCAGTGAAGGGTTAGGGGTCAATGAGCAGTTCTTC.

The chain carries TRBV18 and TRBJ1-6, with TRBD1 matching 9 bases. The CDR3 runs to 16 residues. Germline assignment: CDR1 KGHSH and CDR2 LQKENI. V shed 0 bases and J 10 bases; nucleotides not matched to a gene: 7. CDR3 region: CASSPPRGTGISPLHF. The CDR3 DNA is TGTGCCAGCTCACCACCGCGAGGGACAGGGATCTCACCCCTCCACTTT. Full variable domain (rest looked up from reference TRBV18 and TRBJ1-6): NAGVMQNPRHLVRRRGQEARLRCSPMKGHSHVYWYRQLPEEGLKFMVYLQKENIIDESGMPKERFSAEFPKEGPSILRIQQVVRGDSAAYFCASSPPRGTGISPLHFGNGTRLTVT.